A single sample is the source of the 21 T cell receptor beta chains below, sequenced in a study of T cell clonotyping in hematopoietic cell transplantation. Method: immunoSEQ multiplex PCR; TCRdb's copy keeps in-frame clones and lacks some. The data show about 45,000 clones, approximately 80% seen once. Indicated time point: recipient sample about 28 days before transplant, after cytoreduction. The sequenced sample was peripheral blood mononuclear cells, obtained before stem cell transplant. Source of these receptors: a man aged 55 to 70 with myelodysplastic syndrome. Some clones in this sample may be carry-over from other donors' samples.

The gene calls are TRBV4-3 and TRBJ2-2; D is possibly TRBD1 (6 bases). With 5 bases removed from V and 4 bases from J, the gap between germline ends came to 11 bases. The CDR3 has 14 amino acids. Germline V gene lookup returns CDR1 LGHNA and CDR2 YSLEER. CDR3: CASSYRVSTGELFF. The CDR3 DNA reads as TGCGCCAGCAGCTACAGGGTTTCCACCGGGGAGCTGTTTTTT.

V usage is TRBV7-9 and J usage is TRBJ2-7; a possible D gene is TRBD1 (6 bases). Germline V gene sequence: CDR1 SEHNR, CDR2 FQNEAQ (reference sequence). CDR3 size: 16 residues. V lost 2 bases and J 5 bases, leaving 19 bases between the germline ends. The CDR3 is CASSLLRSEQGHEQYF. In DNA, the CDR3 is TGTGCCAGCAGCTTACTTCGAAGCGAACAGGGCCACGAGCAGTACTTC.

On this clone: One junction end disagrees with the germline gene, perhaps due to a read error. The chain combines TRBV6-1 with TRBJ1-2, with TRBD1 as a possible D gene (5 bases). Germline V gives CDR1 MNHNS, CDR2 SASEGT. The CDR3 is 17 amino acids. The CDR3 coding sequence is TGTGCCAGCAGTGAAGCAAGAACGGGACGTCTTTCGCCGAGTTCAATATTC. Its protein is CASSEARTGRLSPSSIF.

This clone was seen a handful of times. The V and J genes are TRBV25-1 and TRBJ1-6; D is undetermined. The length of the CDR3 is 16 residues. The germline gives CDR1 MGHDK, CDR2 SYGVNS. The V and J ends lost 5 bases and 3 bases respectively, with 14 bases between them. CDR3 loop: CASSTTADGYNSPLHF. The DNA for the CDR3 is TGTGCCAGCAGTACCACGGCCGATGGCTATAATTCACCCCTCCACTTT.

V and J are TRBV6-4 and TRBJ2-2; TRBD1 matches 8 bases. The CDR3 totals 15 residues. J was trimmed by 5 bases and V by 4 bases; bases with no gene match: 6. Germline CDR1 MRHNA, CDR2 SNTAGT. In DNA form, the CDR3 reads TGTGCCAGCAGTGCACGGACAGGGTTTACCGGGGAGCTGTTTTTT. Its protein product is CASSARTGFTGELFF.

This chain uses TRBV14 with TRBJ2-5; D is uncertain. Germline CDR1 and CDR2: SGHDN and FVKESK. The CDR3 covers 13 residues. Between the trimmed V and J ends, which lost 1 base and 4 bases, there was a span of 7 bases. The CDR3 sequence: CASSQGWGETQYF. CDR3 coding DNA: TGTGCCAGCAGCCAAGGGTGGGGAGAGACCCAGTACTTC.

The V and J genes are TRBV15 and TRBJ1-5; D not resolved. The V end was cut by 4 bases, the J end by 4 bases, with 11 bases between. The germline CDR1 and CDR2 sequences are LNHNV and YYDKDF (reference sequence). The CDR3 contains 14 residues. This CDR3 reads CATSIELGNQPQHF. The CDR3 DNA sequence: TGTGCCACCAGCATAGAATTGGGGAATCAGCCCCAGCATTTT.

In its sample, this clone was seen a few times. The CDR3 nucleotides are TGTGCCAGCAGCTTAAATACGGGTTATAATTCACCCCTCCACTTT. This gives the protein CASSLNTGYNSPLHF. The rearrangement uses TRBV13 and TRBJ1-6; the D is unclear. Germline loops: CDR1 PRHDT, CDR2 FYEKMQ (reference sequence). There are 15 residues in the CDR3. The V gene lost 2 bases and the J gene lost 4 bases, with 9 bases spanning the gap.

This clone turned up a few times. V gene TRBV19 combines with J gene TRBJ1-2; D unclear. This CDR3 has 13 residues. Germline CDR1 reads LNHDA; CDR2 reads SQIVND (reference sequence). Trimming took off 5 bases at V and 4 bases at J, with 11 bases between the two ends. CDR3 DNA: TGTGCCAGTAGTGTTTCGGTGGGCTATGGCTACACCTTC. Its translation is CASSVSVGYGYTF.

This clone was counted a single time. The CDR3 nucleotides are TGTGCCAGCAGCGTGGAGGGGGGCGCCACTTCCACAGATACGCAGTATTTT. As protein: CASSVEGGATSTDTQYF. The V call is TRBV9, the J call TRBJ2-3, with D possibly called TRBD1 or TRBD2 (6 bases each). Per the germline V gene, CDR1 is SGDLS and CDR2 is YYNGEE. There are 17 residues in the CDR3. V lost 2 bases to trimming and J lost 2 bases, with 18 bases between them.

Points on this clone: Sequence at one end of the junction differs from germline and may be a read error. The chain uses TRBV19 and TRBJ1-2; TRBD1 matches 7 bases. The CDR3 loop spans 15 amino acids. CDR1 LNHDA and CDR2 SQIVND come from the germline V gene (reference sequence). This chain's CDR3 is CASSLDRDGNYGYTF. The CDR3 DNA reads TGTGCCAGTAGTTTAGACAGGGATGGTAACTATGGCTACACCTTC. Drawing the rest from reference TRBV19 and TRBJ1-2, the complete variable domain is DGGITQSPKYLFRKEGQNVTLSCEQNLNHDAMYWYRQDPGQGLRLIYYSQIVNDFQKGDIAEGYSVSREKKESFPLTVTSAQKNPTAFYLCASSLDRDGNYGYTFGSGTRLTVV.

The chain recombines TRBV6-5 with TRBJ1-5, with D possibly being TRBD1 (5 bases). Germline lookup yields CDR1 MNHEY and CDR2 SVGAGI. The CDR3 is made up of 14 amino acids. V lost 5 bases and J 10 bases, leaving 18 bases between the germline ends. This chain's CDR3 is CASSTGTLFPPQHF. DNA for the CDR3: TGTGCCAGCAGTACCGGGACCCTATTTCCCCCCCAGCATTTT.

The CDR3 region is CASSVGLANTGELFF. CDR3 bases: TGTGCCAGCAGCGTAGGACTAGCGAACACCGGGGAGCTGTTTTTT. The chain has TRBV9 and TRBJ2-2; tentative D call: TRBD2 (6 bases). The CDR3 length is 15 residues. CDR1 is SGDLS and CDR2 is YYNGEE in the germline V gene. V was pared by 0 bases and J by 0 bases, with 6 bases between.

The chain is built from TRBV7-8 and TRBJ2-5, with 13 bases that match TRBD2. CDR1 SGHVS and CDR2 FQNEAQ come from the germline V gene. The V gene end was trimmed by 2 bases and the J gene end by 4 bases; junction bases not matched to a gene: 10. The CDR3 sequence is 18 residues long. The CDR3 DNA reads as TGTGCCAGCAGCTTAAGACTAGCGGGGGGTTATCAGGGAGAGACCCAGTACTTC. Protein sequence: CASSLRLAGGYQGETQYF.

CDR3 residues: CASLTPNYGYTF. The DNA of the CDR3 is TGTGCCAGCCTTACACCTAACTATGGCTACACCTTC. The rearrangement links TRBV6-5 to TRBJ1-2, with D unresolved. The length of the CDR3 is 12 residues. Germline-derived CDR1 and CDR2 are MNHEY and SVGAGI. With 8 bases removed from V and 0 bases from J, the gap between germline ends came to 7 bases.

This chain uses TRBV2 with TRBJ2-5; TRBD1 matches at 9 bases. Germline V CDR1 and CDR2: SNHLY, FYNNEI. This CDR3 contains 14 residues. The V and J ends lost 1 base and 6 bases, in that order; junction bases with no gene match: 3. The DNA of the CDR3 is TGTGCCAGCAGTGAAGAACAGGGGGCGAAGACCCAGTACTTC. Its translation: CASSEEQGAKTQYF. The whole variable domain, filled in from reference TRBV2 and TRBJ2-5, reads EPEVTQTPSHQVTQMGQEVILRCVPISNHLYFYWYRQILGQKVEFLVSFYNNEISEKSEIFDDQFSVERPDGSNFTLKIRSTKLEDSAMYFCASSEEQGAKTQYFGPGTRLLVL.

The chain links TRBV7-6 to TRBJ2-2; a weak D match, TRBD1 (6 bases). The CDR3 totals 13 residues. Germline V CDR1 and CDR2: SGHVS, FNYEAQ. V was cut by 8 bases and J by 2 bases, with 9 bases left in between. The CDR3 reads CASGRGNTGELFF. The CDR3 DNA is TGTGCCAGCGGCAGGGGTAACACCGGGGAGCTGTTTTTT.

V gene TRBV4-1 combines with J gene TRBJ1-5; tentative D call: TRBD1 (5 bases). The CDR3 loop spans 17 amino acids. From germline, CDR1 is MGHRA and CDR2 YSYEKL. Trimming removed 0 bases at V and 0 bases at J, with 12 bases between. In nucleotides, the CDR3 is TGCGCCAGCAGCCAAGATCTCGCCAGGGATAGCAATCAGCCCCAGCATTTT. Protein product: CASSQDLARDSNQPQHF.

V and J are TRBV19 and TRBJ1-5; 8 bases are shared with TRBD1. With V trimmed by 5 bases and J by 3 bases, 9 bases remained unmatched. Germline V gene sequence: CDR1 LNHDA, CDR2 SQIVND (reference sequence). The CDR3 runs to 16 residues. The CDR3 sequence: CASSRGTGTINQPQHF. The DNA for the CDR3 is TGTGCCAGTAGTCGCGGGACAGGAACCATCAATCAGCCCCAGCATTTT.

The V call is TRBV7-9, the J call TRBJ2-3; D unresolved. The CDR3 covers 15 residues. Germline V gives CDR1 SEHNR, CDR2 FQNEAQ (reference sequence). V shed 7 bases and J shed 1 base, with 15 bases lying between them. The CDR3 coding sequence is TGTGCCAGCAACCCAAACCCGGGCGGCACAGATACGCAGTATTTT. Translating it yields CASNPNPGGTDTQYF.

This clone appeared once. The chain couples TRBV4-3 to TRBJ2-7, with 12 bases aligning to TRBD2. CDR3 length: 15 residues. Trimming removed 1 base from V and 2 bases from J; junction bases left unmatched: 0. Germline CDR1 LGHNA, CDR2 YSLEER. The CDR3 DNA is TGCGCCAGCAGCCAAGGGACTAGCGGGGCCTACGAGCAGTACTTC. Its translation: CASSQGTSGAYEQYF.